A selection of T cell receptor beta chains follows, all from one sample in a study of T-cell reconstitution after alpha-beta-depleted transplantation in children. MiXCR, run by TCRdb on the PCR reads, gives a single entry per CDR3 protein. The profile shows roughly 570,000 distinct CDR3 sequences, roughly a quarter of them singletons. Specimen: PBMCs, collected before TCRalphabeta/CD19-depleted stem cell transplant. All receptors come from a boy younger than two with Wiskott-Aldrich syndrome, due to receive a stem cell transplant. Each CDR3 is given without its conserved first and last residue.

v_gene,len,CDR3aa
TRBV18,14,ASSVKGGAKNSGYT
TRBV5-1,12,ASSWGDRSYEQY
TRBV7-9,15,ASSPSQPGLALHEQF
TRBV5-8,13,ASSGRQAGANVLT
TRBV3-1,13,ASKSLGIGADTQY
TRBV2,16,ASSEARLAGGLNDEQF
TRBV5-1,12,ASSLGTGSGELF
TRBV20-1,12,SAGWILTYNEQF
TRBV2,10,ASSDGEQPQH
TRBV20-1,12,SARGGGITYEQY
TRBV29-1,11,SVRGPLNTEAF
TRBV3-1,16,ASSQSGLQGRSRNEQF
TRBV5-1,13,ASSTRQGTAYEQY
TRBV11-2,16,ASSLDTGRLVPNYGYT
TRBV2,14,ASSVLGTTAFYGYT
TRBV10-3,13,AISDLGPSNYGYT
TRBV15,13,ATSRGPTGEETQY
TRBV12-3/TRBV12-4,12,ASTKRTGKNEQF
TRBV29-1,11,SAVADDHYEQY
TRBV29-1,13,SVAMPGGVYNEQF
TRBV27,12,ASTFQGRLGELF
TRBV5-1,11,ASLDGGRNEQF
TRBV20-1,14,SARERASGSIYEQY
TRBV24-1,13,ATSDLRNRENEQY
TRBV4-2,13,ASSQEREIVNEQY
TRBV15,13,ATSRGGGTTDTQY
TRBV20-1,12,SASPVTGAETQY
TRBV7-2,13,ASSIGRGLNEKLF
TRBV12-3/TRBV12-4,11,ASRLSGSTEAF
TRBV5-1,15,ASKRENTPKRDYGYT
TRBV10-3,13,AISVSGAGVGEQY
TRBV7-8,11,ASSRDQKDTQY
TRBV3-1,11,ASSHGESYEQY
TRBV9,12,ASSGVTDSYEQY
TRBV28,13,ASSLSLLSSYEQY
TRBV28,12,ASSPWTPSIEQY
TRBV10-3,11,AISRDFPGKQY
TRBV24-1,14,ATSDSRLAGLETQY
TRBV7-2,13,ASSFVPGGPYEQY
TRBV5-1,12,ASSSGQPTDTQY
TRBV5-1,13,ASSLEGIGANVLT
TRBV9,11,ASSVVSSGEQF
TRBV12-3/TRBV12-4,12,ASSLAEGKNIQY
TRBV7-2,13,ASSPEGRMNTEAF
TRBV27,14,ASSANRGRWTDTQY
TRBV20-1,10,SARPDKETQY